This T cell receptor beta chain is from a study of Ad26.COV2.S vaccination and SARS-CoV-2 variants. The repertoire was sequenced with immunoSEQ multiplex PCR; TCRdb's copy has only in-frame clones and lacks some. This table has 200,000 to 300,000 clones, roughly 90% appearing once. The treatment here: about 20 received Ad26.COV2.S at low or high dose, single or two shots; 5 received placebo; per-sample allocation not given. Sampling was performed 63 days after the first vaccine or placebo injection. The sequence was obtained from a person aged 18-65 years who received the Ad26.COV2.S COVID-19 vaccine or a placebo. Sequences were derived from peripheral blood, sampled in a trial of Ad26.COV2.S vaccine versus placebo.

The CDR3 DNA follows: TGTGCCAGCACCGAAGACAGGAACACCGGGGAGCTGTTTTTT. Translating it yields CASTEDRNTGELFF. The chain joins TRBV2 to TRBJ2-2; weak D call: TRBD1 (5 bases). Germline V CDR1 and CDR2: SNHLY, FYNNEI. The CDR3 consists of 14 residues. Trimming pared 7 bases from V and 1 base from J, leaving 10 bases between. Together with reference TRBV2 and TRBJ2-2, the CDR3 gives the full variable domain: EPEVTQTPSHQVTQMGQEVILRCVPISNHLYFYWYRQILGQKVEFLVSFYNNEISEKSEIFDDQFSVERPDGSNFTLKIRSTKLEDSAMYFCASTEDRNTGELFFGEGSRLTVL.